Sequencing of this T cell receptor beta chain was carried out in a study of CD8+ T cells in alopecia areata. General study points: Normal skin's resident alphabeta T cells are sequenced alongside lesional scalp T cells. For lesional scalp, especially alopecia totalis/universalis, clonality was higher than in normal scalp.

Comment on this clone: What it binds is not known.

RNA was extracted and reverse transcribed into cDNA as the sequencing template. Profiled with immunoSEQ multiplex PCR; TCRdb holds only in-frame clones, not every one. The sample holds fewer than 150,000 clones; about 61% are singletons and the top ten take 2.8%. Sorting separated CD4+ and CD8+ T cells out of PBMCs. Trimming pared 5 bases from V and 0 bases from J, leaving 13 bases between. Germline loops: CDR1 GTSNPN, CDR2 SVGIG (reference sequence). There are 14 residues in the CDR3. The gene calls are TRBV30 and TRBJ1-1, with a tentative D call TRBD1 (5 bases). The source of this sequence is a human donor in good health. Sequenced sample: CD4+ T cells sorted from blood. The CDR3 reads CAWVPPGLNTEAFF. The CDR3 DNA sequence: TGTGCCTGGGTACCCCCAGGGTTGAACACTGAAGCTTTCTTT. The complete variable domain, with remaining parts taken from reference TRBV30 and TRBJ1-1, reads SQTIHQWPATLVQPVGSPLSLECTVEGTSNPNLYWYRQAAGRGLQLLFYSVGIGQISSEVPQNLSASRPQDRQFILSSKKLLLSDSGFYLCAWVPPGLNTEAFFGQGTRLTVV.